The 12 T cell receptor beta chains below come from one sample, sequenced in a study of shared clonotypes between healthy human individuals. Using immunoSEQ multiplex PCR, the repertoire was profiled, and TCRdb retains in-frame clones only, with some absent. Of millions of clones listed, 85% to 95% were seen once; the top ten hold under 0.15%. Source material: naive CD4+ T cells sorted from blood. Subset: CD45RA+ positively selected. Receptors were obtained from a man between 18 and 29 years old in good health.

This clone was seen only once. The rearrangement joins TRBV10-3 to TRBJ1-2; tentative D call: TRBD1 (5 bases). Germline V gives CDR1 ENHRY, CDR2 SYGVKD. Trimming took off 8 bases at V and 4 bases at J, with 17 bases between the two ends. The CDR3 totals 14 residues. Written as DNA, the CDR3 is TGTGCCATCCGGGGGGAAGAGGTCACCTATGGCTACACCTTC. Its protein is CAIRGEEVTYGYTF.

The chain is built from TRBV6-6 and TRBJ1-3; 7 bases match TRBD1. Germline V gives CDR1 MNHNY, CDR2 SVGAGI (reference sequence). The CDR3 is 16 amino acids. Losses at the gene ends were 7 bases for V and 0 bases for J; bases not matched to a gene: 9. CDR3 protein: CASTRGQPFSGNTIYF. DNA for the CDR3: TGTGCCAGCACCAGGGGACAGCCGTTCTCTGGAAACACCATATATTTT.

This clone was counted once. The chain joins TRBV7-2 to TRBJ1-6, with a possible D match to TRBD1 (5 bases). CDR1 and CDR2 from the germline V gene are SGHTA and FQGNSA. The CDR3 is made up of 15 amino acids. Trimming removed 5 bases at V and 4 bases at J, with 12 bases between. CDR3 DNA sequence: TGTGCCAGCAGCCCCCAAGGGGATTATAATTCACCCCTCCACTTT. It encodes CASSPQGDYNSPLHF.

V is TRBV4-3 and J is TRBJ1-6; the D is unclear. Germline V gene lookup returns CDR1 LGHNA and CDR2 YSLEER. The CDR3 runs 14 residues. V dropped 0 bases and J dropped 7 bases, with 7 bases sitting between them. The CDR3 DNA sequence: TGCGCCAGCAGCCAAGACTATCAGAATTCACCCCTCCACTTT. Protein sequence: CASSQDYQNSPLHF.

This sequence joins TRBV19 and TRBJ2-7, with D uncertain. The CDR3 loop spans 14 amino acids. Germline lookup yields CDR1 LNHDA and CDR2 SQIVND (reference sequence). V was cut by 3 bases and J by 0 bases, with 9 bases left in between. The chain's CDR3 is CASSIRISSYEQYF. DNA of the CDR3: TGTGCCAGTAGTATCAGGATCAGCTCCTACGAGCAGTACTTC. The entire variable domain, with the rest obtained from reference TRBV19 and TRBJ2-7, is as follows: DGGITQSPKYLFRKEGQNVTLSCEQNLNHDAMYWYRQDPGQGLRLIYYSQIVNDFQKGDIAEGYSVSREKKESFPLTVTSAQKNPTAFYLCASSIRISSYEQYFGPGTRLTVT.

This chain uses TRBV9 with TRBJ1-3; D is unclear. Trimming took off 4 bases at V and 1 base at J, with 15 bases between the two ends. CDR1 SGDLS and CDR2 YYNGEE come from the germline V gene. CDR3 size: 16 residues. This CDR3 reads CASSPDGVGSGNTIYF. CDR3 sequence (DNA): TGTGCCAGCAGCCCAGACGGGGTGGGTTCTGGAAACACCATATATTTT.

This chain joins TRBV6-1 and TRBJ2-7, with no clear D. The CDR3 extends over 15 amino acids. V was pared by 1 base and J by 2 bases, with 12 bases between. The germline V gene has CDR1 MNHNS and CDR2 SASEGT. The CDR3 is CASSEGYSLTYEQYF. The CDR3, as DNA: TGTGCCAGCAGTGAAGGTTACAGCCTAACCTACGAGCAGTACTTC.

The chain joins TRBV27 to TRBJ2-7; 10 positions agree with TRBD1. V was pared by 8 bases and J by 2 bases, with 15 bases of the junction left unmatched. The germline V gene has CDR1 MNHEY and CDR2 SMNVEV (reference sequence). This CDR3 contains 17 residues. The CDR3 reads CASQYGVPGQGTYEQYF. The CDR3 DNA reads as TGTGCCAGCCAATATGGGGTCCCGGGACAGGGGACCTACGAGCAGTACTTC.

This chain joins TRBV5-1 and TRBJ2-1; 10 positions match TRBD1. The CDR3 consists of 17 residues. After removal of 4 bases from V and 1 base from J, the junction contained 8 bases not matched to a gene. Germline V gene sequence: CDR1 SGHRS, CDR2 YFSETQ. This chain's CDR3 is CASSRGQGKPSYNEQFF. The DNA of the CDR3 is TGCGCCAGCAGCAGGGGACAGGGGAAGCCGTCCTACAATGAGCAGTTCTTC.

V usage is TRBV30 and J usage is TRBJ2-7; D is perhaps TRBD2 (6 bases). V lost 0 bases to trimming and J lost 4 bases, with 13 bases between them. There are 14 residues in the CDR3. Germline assignment: CDR1 GTSNPN and CDR2 SVGIG (reference sequence). The CDR3 spells CAWSVGRAGYEQYF. The CDR3 bases are TGTGCCTGGAGTGTAGGGCGGGCGGGGTACGAGCAGTACTTC.

This chain uses TRBV5-8 with TRBJ1-3; D not certain. Trimming removed 0 bases at V and 0 bases at J, with 7 bases between. Germline V gene lookup returns CDR1 SGHTS and CDR2 YDEGEE. The length of the CDR3 is 15 residues. For the CDR3, the DNA is TGTGCCAGCAGCTTGGCCACCGTCTCTGGAAACACCATATATTTT. As protein: CASSLATVSGNTIYF.

The chain links TRBV10-2 to TRBJ1-2; no definite D call. Germline values: CDR1 WSHSY, CDR2 SAAADI. The V gene lost 6 bases and the J gene lost 3 bases, with 14 bases spanning the gap. The CDR3 loop spans 14 amino acids. For the CDR3, the DNA is TGCGCCAGCAGCCCTAGTAGTTTCGACTATGGCTACACCTTC. Encoded protein: CASSPSSFDYGYTF.